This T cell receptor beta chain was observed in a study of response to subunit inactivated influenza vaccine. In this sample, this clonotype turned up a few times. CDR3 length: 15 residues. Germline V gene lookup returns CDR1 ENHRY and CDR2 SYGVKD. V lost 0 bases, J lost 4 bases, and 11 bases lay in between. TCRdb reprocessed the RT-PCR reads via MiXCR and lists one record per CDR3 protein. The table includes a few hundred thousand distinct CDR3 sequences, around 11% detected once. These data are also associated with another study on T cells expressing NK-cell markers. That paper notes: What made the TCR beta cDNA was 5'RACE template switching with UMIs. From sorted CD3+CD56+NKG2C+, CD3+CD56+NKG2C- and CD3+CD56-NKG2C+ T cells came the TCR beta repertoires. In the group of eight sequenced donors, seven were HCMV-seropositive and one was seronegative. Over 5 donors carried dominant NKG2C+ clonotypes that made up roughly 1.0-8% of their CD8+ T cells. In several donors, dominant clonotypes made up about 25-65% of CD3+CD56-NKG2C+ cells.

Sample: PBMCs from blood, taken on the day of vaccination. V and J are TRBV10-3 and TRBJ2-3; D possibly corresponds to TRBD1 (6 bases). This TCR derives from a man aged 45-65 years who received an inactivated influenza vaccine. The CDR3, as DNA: TGTGCCATCAGTGAGTCGAACAGGGTGTCAGATACGCAGTATTTT. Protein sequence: CAISESNRVSDTQYF.